The table lists the clone carrying this T cell receptor beta chain with many counts. Its target is not known. The sample belongs to a study of early T cells in non-severe SARS-CoV-2 infection. Study-level information: Sequencing of unsorted whole blood was done on bulk RNA, leaving chains unpaired. Regarding the study as a whole: VDJdb matching, biased toward anti-spike CD8 responses, missed private and CD4 specificities.

This CDR3 contains 16 residues. J lost 8 bases, V lost 4 bases, and 13 bases had no gene match. Germline V gives CDR1 SGHVS, CDR2 FQNEAQ. Each single cDNA molecule received a unique molecular identifier. One entry per CDR3 protein, called by TCRdb with MiXCR from the 5' RACE reads. Counted here are about 68,000 distinct CDR3 sequences, about a tenth occurring once; the ten biggest clones make up around 6.6%. The sequence was collected from an adult who was a healthcare worker with PCR-confirmed SARS-CoV-2 infection or an uninfected control (not recorded which). The material sequenced was whole blood. The chain uses TRBV7-8 and TRBJ2-1; 8 bases are a match to TRBD2. CDR3 loop: CASSSPGLGLQYEQFF. CDR3 nucleotide sequence: TGTGCCAGCAGCTCCCCGGGACTAGGCCTTCAATATGAGCAGTTCTTC.